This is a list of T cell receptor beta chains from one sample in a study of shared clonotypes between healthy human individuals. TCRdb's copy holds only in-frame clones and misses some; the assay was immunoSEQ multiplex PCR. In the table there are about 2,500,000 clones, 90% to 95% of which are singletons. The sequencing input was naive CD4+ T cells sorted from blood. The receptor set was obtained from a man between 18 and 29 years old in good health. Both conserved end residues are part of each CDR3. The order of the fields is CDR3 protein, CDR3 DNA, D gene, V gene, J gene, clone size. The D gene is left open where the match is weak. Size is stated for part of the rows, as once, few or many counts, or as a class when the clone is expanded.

CASSSDPTATYEQYF	TGTGCCAGTAGCTCGGACCCCACCGCAACCTACGAGCAGTACTTC	NA	TRBV19	TRBJ2-7	NA
CATSRDRGNYGYTF	TGTGCCACCAGCAGGGACAGGGGAAACTATGGCTACACCTTC	TRBD1	TRBV15	TRBJ1-2	NA
CASSRQEWETQYF	TGTGCCAGCAGCCGACAGGAATGGGAGACCCAGTACTTC	NA	TRBV5-6	TRBJ2-5	NA
CASSLSWGQVAETQYF	TGTGCCAGCAGCTTGAGTTGGGGACAGGTAGCAGAGACCCAGTACTTC	TRBD1	TRBV7-8	TRBJ2-5	NA
CASSQGELQNEQYF	TGTGCCAGCAGCCAGGGGGAACTCCAGAACGAGCAGTACTTC	TRBD1	TRBV2	TRBJ2-7	once
CASSPAGGLDTQYF	TGTGCCAGCAGCCCAGCGGGAGGGCTGGATACGCAGTATTTT	TRBD2	TRBV7-2	TRBJ2-3	NA
CASSITVSNQPQHF	TGTGCCAGCAGCATAACCGTTAGCAATCAGCCCCAGCATTTT	NA	TRBV6-6	TRBJ1-5	NA
CASRLLTGRSYEQYF	TGTGCCAGCAGACTTTTGACAGGTCGTTCGTACGAGCAGTACTTC	NA	TRBV5-6	TRBJ2-7	NA
CASSDPLAGGWGTDTQYF	TGTGCCAGCAGTGATCCACTAGCGGGAGGATGGGGGACAGATACGCAGTATTTT	TRBD2	TRBV6-4	TRBJ2-3	NA
CASRSFGGSQPQHF	TGTGCCAGCAGAAGTTTTGGGGGGAGCCAGCCCCAGCATTTT	NA	TRBV27	TRBJ1-5	NA
CASSLFVGELFF	TGTGCCAGCAGCTTATTCGTCGGGGAGCTGTTTTTT	NA	TRBV11-2	TRBJ2-2	once
CASSLKYSGDSFSGGYTF	TGTGCCAGCAGCCTGAAGTATTCGGGGGACAGCTTTTCGGGCGGCTACACCTTC	TRBD1	TRBV5-4	TRBJ1-2	NA
CAIRSLAGSADTQYF	TGTGCCATTAGATCACTAGCGGGTTCTGCAGATACGCAGTATTTT	TRBD2	TRBV10-3	TRBJ2-3	NA
CASSTSGRAVGNNEQFF	TGCGCCAGCTCGACTAGCGGGAGGGCCGTGGGAAACAATGAGCAGTTCTTC	TRBD2	TRBV5-1	TRBJ2-1	once
CAPDRCSGNTIYF	TGTGCCCCCGACAGATGTTCTGGAAACACCATATATTTT	NA	TRBV7-6	TRBJ1-3	NA
CASRNTGSSGNTIYF	TGTGCCAGCAGGAACACGGGGAGCTCTGGAAACACCATATATTTT	NA	TRBV6-4	TRBJ1-3	NA
CASSLPGGKAFF	TGTGCCAGCAGTTTACCGGGAGGCAAAGCTTTCTTT	NA	TRBV6-5	TRBJ1-1	NA
CSVVGTSLNEQYF	TGCAGCGTTGTGGGGACTAGCCTCAACGAGCAGTACTTC	TRBD2	TRBV29-1	TRBJ2-7	NA
CASSMRGNQPQHF	TGTGCCAGTAGTATGAGAGGGAATCAGCCCCAGCATTTT	NA	TRBV19	TRBJ1-5	NA
CASSLTQGNTYNSPLHF	TGTGCCAGCAGTCTCACACAGGGGAATACCTATAATTCACCCCTCCACTTT	TRBD1	TRBV28	TRBJ1-6	NA
CAISESPSLEQYF	TGTGCCATCAGTGAGTCGCCCAGCCTCGAGCAGTACTTC	NA	TRBV10-3	TRBJ2-7	NA
CASSLGQGATGELFF	TGCGCCAGCAGCTTGGGACAGGGGGCGACCGGGGAGCTGTTTTTT	TRBD1	TRBV5-1	TRBJ2-2	NA
CASSIEGPSNQPQHF	TGTGCCAGTAGTATAGAGGGACCCAGCAATCAGCCCCAGCATTTT	NA	TRBV19	TRBJ1-5	few
CASSSPGLGLSRRSGNEQYF	TGTGCCAGCAGTTCCCCGGGGCTCGGGCTCTCGCGCCGAAGCGGGAACGAGCAGTACTTC	TRBD2	TRBV27	TRBJ2-7	NA
CASSATGTANSPLHF	TGTGCCAGCAGCGCGACCGGGACAGCCAATTCACCCCTCCACTTT	TRBD1	TRBV9	TRBJ1-6	few
CAWSVGESLNEQFF	TGTGCCTGGAGTGTGGGGGAGTCTCTCAATGAGCAGTTCTTC	NA	TRBV30	TRBJ2-1	NA
CSAMPKASNEKLFF	TGCAGCGCCATGCCCAAGGCTTCTAATGAAAAACTGTTTTTT	NA	TRBV29-1	TRBJ1-4	NA
CASSLGRVGYTF	TGCGCCAGCAGCTTGGGACGTGTTGGCTACACCTTC	NA	TRBV5-1	TRBJ1-2	NA
CASSLVAAGSYNEQFF	TGCGCCAGCAGCTTGGTAGCGGCCGGGTCCTACAATGAGCAGTTCTTC	NA	TRBV5-1	TRBJ2-1	NA
CASSVAGQGADEQFF	TGTGCCAGCAGCGTAGCTGGGCAGGGTGCCGATGAGCAGTTCTTC	NA	TRBV9	TRBJ2-1	NA
CASSILQGGYGYTF	TGTGCCAGCAGTATCTTACAGGGGGGGTATGGCTACACCTTC	TRBD1	TRBV28	TRBJ1-2	NA
CASSQSSGQGAGELFF	TGCGCCAGCAGTCAATCGAGTGGGCAGGGGGCCGGGGAGCTGTTTTTT	TRBD1	TRBV23-1	TRBJ2-2	NA
CSVENGPGEQYF	TGCAGCGTTGAAAACGGACCCGGGGAGCAGTACTTC	NA	TRBV29-1	TRBJ2-7	NA
CASSPGTGVAPGANVLTF	TGTGCCAGCAGCCCCGGGACAGGGGTGGCCCCTGGGGCCAACGTCCTGACTTTC	TRBD1	TRBV7-2	TRBJ2-6	NA
CASSLELSNTEAFF	TGTGCCAGCAGCTTAGAACTCTCAAACACTGAAGCTTTCTTT	NA	TRBV7-9	TRBJ1-1	few
CASSLGVGQPRYGYTF	TGCGCCAGCAGCCTTGGGGTCGGGCAGCCTAGATATGGCTACACCTTC	NA	TRBV5-1	TRBJ1-2	NA
CASSGLAVGPSTDTQYF	TGTGCCAGCAGTGGACTAGCGGTCGGTCCTAGCACAGATACGCAGTATTTT	TRBD2	TRBV6-1	TRBJ2-3	NA
CASSFGGQTLHF	TGTGCCAGCAGTTTTGGCGGTCAAACCCTCCACTTT	NA	TRBV28	TRBJ1-6	NA
CASRTGVHNEQFF	TGTGCCAGCCGGACAGGGGTTCACAATGAGCAGTTCTTC	TRBD1	TRBV10-3	TRBJ2-1	NA
CASSRGHLIGHGYTF	TGTGCCAGCAGCAGGGGACATCTGATTGGTCATGGCTACACCTTC	NA	TRBV21-1	TRBJ1-2	NA
CASSIGQISGNTIYF	TGCGCCAGCAGTATCGGGCAGATCTCTGGAAACACCATATATTTT	NA	TRBV5-1	TRBJ1-3	once
CASSLGVGGSSTDTQYF	TGCGCCAGCAGCTTGGGTGTCGGCGGGAGTAGCACAGATACGCAGTATTTT	TRBD2	TRBV5-1	TRBJ2-3	NA
CASSSTSGGYEQYF	TGTGCCAGCAGCTCTACTAGCGGGGGCTACGAGCAGTACTTC	TRBD2	TRBV7-6	TRBJ2-7	NA
CASSSESLGSMGYTF	TGTGCCAGCAGTTCCGAGAGTCTAGGCAGCATGGGCTACACCTTC	NA	TRBV28	TRBJ1-2	NA
CATNFWGLNTEAFF	TGTGCCACCAACTTCTGGGGGCTCAACACTGAAGCTTTCTTT	NA	TRBV15	TRBJ1-1	NA